This T cell receptor (beta chain) derives from a study of PD-1 blockade in classical Hodgkin lymphoma. Overall study results and limits: The authors excluded patients who started nivolumab under 1 year after ASCT. Newly diagnosed patients were reported to exhibit reduced baseline TCR diversity relative to healthy donors.

Assay: immunoSEQ multiplex PCR; the TCRdb copy retains only in-frame clones and omits some. The repertoire holds under 20,000 clones, with more than 75% as singletons. Every patient relapsed after autologous stem cell transplantation, and brentuximab vedotin exposure varied. The CDR3 has 18 residues. Trimming removed 4 bases at V and 5 bases at J, with 28 bases between. Germline V gene lookup returns CDR1 SGHRS and CDR2 YFSETQ. In regard to this clone: Its antigen is undetermined.

The chain recombines TRBV5-1 with TRBJ2-7; D assignment may be TRBD1 or TRBD2 (5 bases each). The origin of this receptor is a human donor with classical Hodgkin lymphoma. Sample: peripheral blood mononuclear cells (PBMCs), taken before the second cycle of nivolumab. The CDR3 DNA sequence: TGCGCCAGCAGCCTAACGGGGACGGGCTATGGGGTGGGCGACGAGCAGTACTTC. It codes for CASSLTGTGYGVGDEQYF.